Below are 5 T cell receptor beta chains sequenced from a single sample in a study of blood T cell repertoires in COVID-19. The repertoire was sequenced with immunoSEQ multiplex PCR; TCRdb's copy has only in-frame clones and lacks some. The sample lists fewer than 350,000 clones, about 92% occurring once. The specimen sequenced was peripheral blood. Source of these receptors: a woman aged 55-69 years with COVID-19, enrolled during active disease.

The chain employs TRBV7-3 and TRBJ1-1, with 7 bases aligning to TRBD1. The J segment lost 1 base and the V segment lost 4 bases, leaving 0 bases of the junction unmatched. This CDR3 contains 13 residues. CDR1 and CDR2 from the germline V gene are SGHTA and FQGTGA. The CDR3 DNA follows: TGTGCCAGCAGCTGGACAGGGAACACTGAAGCTTTCTTT. Its protein is CASSWTGNTEAFF.

This chain uses TRBV14 with TRBJ2-2; the match to TRBD2 covers 9 bases. The germline V gene encodes CDR1 SGHDN and CDR2 FVKESK. The CDR3 is 15 amino acids. V gave up 5 bases and J gave up 5 bases; unmatched junction bases: 6. The CDR3 sequence is CASSARGGRTGELFF. DNA for the CDR3: TGTGCCAGCAGCGCGCGGGGGGGAAGAACCGGGGAGCTGTTTTTT.

The rearrangement links TRBV30 to TRBJ2-5, with D possibly matching TRBD1 (6 bases). The germline gives CDR1 GTSNPN, CDR2 SVGIG (reference sequence). V lost 0 bases and J 7 bases, leaving 18 bases between the germline ends. This CDR3 has 15 residues. The CDR3, as DNA: TGTGCCTGGAGTGTACAGGGCCCCGGCGGAGGGACCCAGTACTTC. As protein: CAWSVQGPGGGTQYF.

The chain carries TRBV4-2 and TRBJ1-5; TRBD1 matches 8 bases. Per the germline V gene, CDR1 is LGHNA and CDR2 is YNFKEQ. This CDR3 region has 15 residues. V lost 4 bases, J lost 3 bases, and 5 bases stayed unmatched. The CDR3, as DNA: TGTGCCAGCAGCCCAGGGACAGGAGTCAATCAGCCCCAGCATTTT. This gives the protein CASSPGTGVNQPQHF.

The chain employs TRBV5-1 and TRBJ2-3; TRBD1 agrees at 11 bases. Germline assignment: CDR1 SGHRS and CDR2 YFSETQ. The CDR3 is 17 amino acids. With 2 bases clipped from V and 0 bases from J, the junction kept 5 bases outside the gene matches. This chain's CDR3 is CASSFIGQGASTDTQYF. CDR3 DNA sequence: TGCGCCAGCAGCTTTATCGGACAGGGGGCGAGCACAGATACGCAGTATTTT.